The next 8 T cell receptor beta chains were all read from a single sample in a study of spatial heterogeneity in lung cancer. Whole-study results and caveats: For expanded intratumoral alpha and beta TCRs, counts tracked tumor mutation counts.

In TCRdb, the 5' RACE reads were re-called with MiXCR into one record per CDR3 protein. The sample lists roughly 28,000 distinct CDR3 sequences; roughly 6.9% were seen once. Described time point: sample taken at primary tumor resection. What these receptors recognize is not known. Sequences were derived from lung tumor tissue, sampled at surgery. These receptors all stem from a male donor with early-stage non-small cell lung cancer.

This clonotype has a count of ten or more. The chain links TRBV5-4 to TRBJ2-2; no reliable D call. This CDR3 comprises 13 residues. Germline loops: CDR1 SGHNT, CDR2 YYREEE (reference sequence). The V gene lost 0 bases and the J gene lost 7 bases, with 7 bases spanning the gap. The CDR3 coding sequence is TGTGCCAGCAGCTTGGCTGCCGGCGGGGAGCTGTTTTTT. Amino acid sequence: CASSLAAGGELFF.

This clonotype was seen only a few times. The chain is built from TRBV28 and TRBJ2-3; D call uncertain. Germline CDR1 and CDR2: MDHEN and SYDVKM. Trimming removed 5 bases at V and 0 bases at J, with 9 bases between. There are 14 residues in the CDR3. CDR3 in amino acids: CASSMQVSTDTQYF. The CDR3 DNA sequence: TGTGCCAGCAGTATGCAGGTTAGCACAGATACGCAGTATTTT. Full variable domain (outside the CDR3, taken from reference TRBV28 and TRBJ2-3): DVKVTQSSRYLVKRTGEKVFLECVQDMDHENMFWYRQDPGLGLRLIYFSYDVKMKEKGDIPEGYSVSREKKERFSLILESASTNQTSMYLCASSMQVSTDTQYFGPGTRLTVL.

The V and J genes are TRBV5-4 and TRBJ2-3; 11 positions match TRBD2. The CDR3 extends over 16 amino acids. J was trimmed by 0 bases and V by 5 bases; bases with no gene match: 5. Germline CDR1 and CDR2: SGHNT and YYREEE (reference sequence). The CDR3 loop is CASSSASGGSTDTQYF. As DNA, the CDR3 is TGTGCCAGCAGTTCCGCTAGCGGGGGGAGCACAGATACGCAGTATTTT.

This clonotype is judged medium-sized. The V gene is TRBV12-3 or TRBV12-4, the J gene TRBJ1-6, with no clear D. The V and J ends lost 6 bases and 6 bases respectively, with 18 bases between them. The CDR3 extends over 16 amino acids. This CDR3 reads CASRSDLTSANSPLHF. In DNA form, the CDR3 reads TGTGCCAGCAGATCTGACCTGACAAGCGCTAATTCACCCCTCCACTTT.

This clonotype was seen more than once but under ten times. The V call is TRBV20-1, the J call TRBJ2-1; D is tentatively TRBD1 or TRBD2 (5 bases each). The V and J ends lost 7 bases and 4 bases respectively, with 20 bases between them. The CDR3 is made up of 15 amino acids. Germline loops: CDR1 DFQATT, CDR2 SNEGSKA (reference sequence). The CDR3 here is CSVSDRDGGYNEQFF. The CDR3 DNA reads TGCAGTGTCTCGGACCGGGACGGAGGTTACAATGAGCAGTTCTTC.

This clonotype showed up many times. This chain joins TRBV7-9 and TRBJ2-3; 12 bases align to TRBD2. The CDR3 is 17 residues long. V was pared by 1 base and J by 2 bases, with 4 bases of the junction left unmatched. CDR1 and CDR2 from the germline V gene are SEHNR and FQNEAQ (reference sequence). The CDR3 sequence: CASSLGRLAGATDTQYF. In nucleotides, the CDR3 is TGTGCCAGCAGCTTAGGTAGACTAGCGGGGGCCACAGATACGCAGTATTTT.

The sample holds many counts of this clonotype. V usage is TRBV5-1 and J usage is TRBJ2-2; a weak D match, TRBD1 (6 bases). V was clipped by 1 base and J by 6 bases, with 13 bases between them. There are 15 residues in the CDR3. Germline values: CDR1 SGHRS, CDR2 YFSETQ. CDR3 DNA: TGCGCCAGCAGCTTGACAGGGTCCCTCGCCGGGGAGCTGTTTTTT. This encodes CASSLTGSLAGELFF.

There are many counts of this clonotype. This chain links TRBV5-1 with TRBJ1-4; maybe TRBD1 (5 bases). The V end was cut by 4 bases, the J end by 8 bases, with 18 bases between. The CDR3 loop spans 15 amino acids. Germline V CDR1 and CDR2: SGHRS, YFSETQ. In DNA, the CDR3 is TGCGCCAGCAGCGCTATGGGACTGCGAGAGGAAAAACTGTTTTTT. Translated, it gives CASSAMGLREEKLFF.